What follows is one T cell receptor (beta chain) and its context. Its target is not known. Amplification targeted TCR beta CDR3 regions from RNA transcripts. Initially, a first-round RT-PCR of the TCR CDR3 employed the HTBI primer set. TCRdb redid the calling of the multiplex PCR reads with MiXCR, one entry per CDR3 protein. The profile shows over 400,000 distinct CDR3 sequences, less than 25% of them singletons. A Clinical Activity Score of at least 3, a NOSPECS grade of at least 4 and a duration under 3 months were recorded in the ophthalmopathy patients. Uncontrolled infection, other autoimmune disease, pregnancy or lactation disqualified patients from enrolment. This sample is drawn from a study of T cells in Graves' hyperthyroidism and ophthalmopathy. Study observations and caveats: Ophthalmopathy stood apart from stable hyperthyroidism in a 13 V-J model.

V was cut by 5 bases and J by 1 base, with 14 bases left in between. CDR3 length: 15 amino acids. Germline CDR1 and CDR2: LGHDT and YNNKEL (reference sequence). The receptor's source is a woman aged 70-85 years with Graves' ophthalmopathy. Material for sequencing was blood. V gene TRBV3-1 combines with J gene TRBJ2-5, with D perhaps matching TRBD1 (6 bases). This chain's CDR3 is CASSTSTGFQETQYF. The DNA of the CDR3 is TGTGCCAGCAGCACCTCGACAGGTTTCCAAGAGACCCAGTACTTC.